This T cell receptor (beta chain) is from a study of blood T cell repertoires in COVID-19. Study-level information: PBMCs, B-cell-depleted T cells, or T cells were the source of the cDNA or gDNA that made up the material.

Adults between roughly 18 and 90 years of age took part from 20 to 25 US areas. Cohorts were assigned according to the clinical history that participants reported. This clone appeared once. Authors' methods: Amplified reference gene primers provided the basis for estimating nucleated cell counts. Clones were read by immunoSEQ multiplex PCR, and TCRdb kept only the in-frame ones, dropping some. The V and J calls and clone size come from that table; D and trimming were worked out from the DNA. The sample contains some 150,000 clones, roughly 84% of which appear only once. CDR3 length: 17 residues. Trimming cost V 0 bases and J 2 bases; bases outside gene matches: 8. Germline assignment: CDR1 PRHDT and CDR2 FYEKMQ (reference sequence).

The specimen was PBMCs or T cells enriched from blood (not recorded which). The sequence derives from a woman aged 45 to 65 who had been exposed to COVID-19. The rearrangement links TRBV13 to TRBJ2-5, with TRBD2 identical over 8 bases. CDR3: CASSLGNRGGGQETQYF. The CDR3 DNA reads TGTGCCAGCAGCTTAGGGAACCGGGGGGGAGGTCAAGAGACCCAGTACTTC.